What follows are 25 T cell receptor beta chains derived from one specimen sequenced in a study of blood T cell repertoires in COVID-19. Clones were sequenced by immunoSEQ multiplex PCR, and TCRdb holds only the in-frame ones, with some missing. The repertoire holds fewer than 180,000 clones, with approximately 83% as singletons. The sequencing sample was made of peripheral blood. The receptors were sampled from a man between 65 and 80 years old with acute or convalescent COVID-19.

This clone was seen a handful of times. V is TRBV7-9 and J is TRBJ1-2, with TRBD1 identical over 8 bases. The germline V gene encodes CDR1 SEHNR and CDR2 FQNEAQ (reference sequence). The CDR3 totals 13 residues. Germline trimming cut 6 bases from V and 8 bases from J; bases unmatched to any gene: 8. CDR3 nucleotide sequence: TGTGCCAGCAGATCGACAGGGGTCCAAGGCTACACCTTC. It encodes CASRSTGVQGYTF.

This rearrangement joins TRBV7-8 to TRBJ1-4; 8 bases agree with TRBD1. Looked up from germline, CDR1 is SGHVS and CDR2 is FQNEAQ. V dropped 1 base and J dropped 7; count of bases not matched to a gene: 8. The CDR3 spans 16 residues. The CDR3 reads CASSLGVRGRFEKLFF. CDR3 bases: TGTGCCAGCAGCTTAGGGGTCAGGGGGCGATTTGAAAAACTGTTTTTT.

This sequence joins TRBV27 and TRBJ1-1; perhaps TRBD1 as D (6 bases). The CDR3 is 14 amino acids. Germline V gene data show CDR1 as MNHEY and CDR2 as SMNVEV (reference sequence). Trimming stripped 3 bases from V and 6 bases from J, with 14 bases between. The CDR3 loop is CASSFLGQKAEAFF. As DNA, the CDR3 is TGTGCCAGCAGTTTCCTTGGACAGAAGGCTGAAGCTTTCTTT.

The chain links TRBV5-5 to TRBJ1-1, with TRBD1 matching 11 bases. Germline V lookup: CDR1 SGHKS, CDR2 YYEKEE (reference sequence). The V gene end was trimmed by 2 bases and the J gene end by 5 bases; junction bases not matched to a gene: 8. This CDR3 comprises 16 residues. The CDR3 coding sequence is TGTGCCAGCAGCTTCGCCCCGGGACAGGGGGTGACTGAAGCTTTCTTT. It yields the protein CASSFAPGQGVTEAFF.

The rearrangement uses TRBV5-6 and TRBJ2-2; 8 bases agree with TRBD1. The germline V gene has CDR1 SGHDT and CDR2 YYEEEE. CDR3 length: 17 residues. J lost 3 bases, V lost 4 bases, and 11 bases had no gene match. The CDR3: CASSTAPTGVDTGELFF. The CDR3 DNA reads TGTGCCAGCAGCACCGCACCGACAGGGGTTGACACCGGGGAGCTGTTTTTT.

This clone was detected many times. J is TRBJ2-1 and V is TRBV7-2; the match to TRBD2 covers 7 bases. Germline-derived CDR1 and CDR2 are SGHTA and FQGNSA. The CDR3 sequence is 12 residues long. Unmatched junction bases numbered 8, after V lost 8 bases and J lost 10 bases. CDR3 DNA: TGTGCCAGCCAGCTAGCGGCAGAGGAGCAGTTCTTC. It is translated as CASQLAAEEQFF.

J is TRBJ1-2 and V is TRBV13, with D hard to call. V was pared by 1 base and J by 4 bases, with 13 bases between. CDR1 PRHDT and CDR2 FYEKMQ come from the germline V gene (reference sequence). The CDR3 has 15 amino acids. The CDR3 sequence: CASSLAMGNPYGYTF. The CDR3 DNA sequence: TGTGCCAGCAGCTTAGCCATGGGCAATCCCTATGGCTACACCTTC. Full variable domain (rest looked up from reference TRBV13 and TRBJ1-2): AAGVIQSPRHLIKEKRETATLKCYPIPRHDTVYWYQQGPGQDPQFLISFYEKMQSDKGSIPDRFSAQQFSDYHSELNMSSLELGDSALYFCASSLAMGNPYGYTFGSGTRLTVV.

This chain links TRBV9 with TRBJ2-1; D is perhaps TRBD2 (6 bases). V was clipped by 4 bases and J by 2 bases, with 16 bases between them. Germline CDR1 and CDR2: SGDLS and YYNGEE. The CDR3 totals 16 residues. CDR3 protein: CASSPRASEAYNEQFF. As DNA, the CDR3 is TGTGCCAGCAGCCCCCGGGCTAGCGAGGCCTACAATGAGCAGTTCTTC.

V and J are TRBV3-1 (or the pseudogene TRBV3-2) and TRBJ2-2; tentatively, D is TRBD1 (7 bases). This CDR3 spans 15 amino acids. With 7 bases removed from V and 0 bases from J, the gap between germline ends came to 12 bases. Germline V CDR1 and CDR2: LGHDT, YNNKEL (reference sequence). In DNA, the CDR3 is TGTGCCAGCACCGGGGGACAGCCGAACACCGGGGAGCTGTTTTTT. Translation gives CASTGGQPNTGELFF.

The V and J genes are TRBV7-2 and TRBJ2-3; D unclear. The ends were cut back, 1 base at V and 5 bases at J, with 4 bases in the middle. The CDR3 is 12 amino acids. CDR1 SGHTA and CDR2 FQGNSA come from the germline V gene. The CDR3 coding sequence is TGTGCCAGCAGCTTAGATATAGATACGCAGTATTTT. Its protein product is CASSLDIDTQYF.

V gene TRBV4-3 combines with J gene TRBJ2-3; D possibly corresponds to TRBD1 (5 bases). Germline CDR1 and CDR2: LGHNA and YSLEER. Trimming shortened V by 2 bases and J by 5 bases, and 20 bases separated the two germline ends. The CDR3 has 17 residues. The CDR3 sequence is CASSQLTTKGRGDTQYF. For the CDR3, the DNA is TGCGCCAGCAGCCAACTTACCACCAAAGGAAGGGGAGATACGCAGTATTTT.

A word on this clone: Other DNA sequences in the same sample also yield this CDR3. CDR3 region: CASRGTSGTDTQYF. The DNA for the CDR3 is TGTGCCAGTAGAGGGACTAGCGGCACAGATACGCAGTATTTT. The V gene is TRBV19, the J gene TRBJ2-3; 10 bases line up with TRBD2. J gave up 1 base and V 6 bases, and 1 base lay outside the gene matches. The germline gives CDR1 LNHDA, CDR2 SQIVND (reference sequence). This CDR3 has 14 residues.

V gene TRBV6-5 combines with J gene TRBJ2-5, with D perhaps TRBD2 (6 bases). The CDR3 length is 15 residues. Germline values: CDR1 MNHEY, CDR2 SVGAGI. V lost 4 bases to trimming and J lost 2 bases, with 14 bases between them. DNA of the CDR3: TGTGCCAGCAGTTTCTCGACTAGTATACAAGAGACCCAGTACTTC. This translates into CASSFSTSIQETQYF.

The chain has TRBV19 and TRBJ2-2; D is uncertain. Trimming took off 6 bases at V and 1 base at J, with 9 bases between the two ends. Germline V gives CDR1 LNHDA, CDR2 SQIVND (reference sequence). This CDR3 has 14 residues. This CDR3 reads CASSHLGNTGELFF. CDR3 coding DNA: TGTGCCAGTAGCCACCTAGGGAACACCGGGGAGCTGTTTTTT.

The chain is built from TRBV5-1 and TRBJ2-1; 9 nucleotides line up with TRBD2. Germline V gene data show CDR1 as SGHRS and CDR2 as YFSETQ. The V and J ends lost 2 bases and 10 bases, in that order; junction bases with no gene match: 10. CDR3 size: 15 residues. CDR3 sequence (DNA): TGCGCCAGCAGCTTCTGGGCTAGCGGGAACGGAGAGCAGTTCTTC. Protein sequence: CASSFWASGNGEQFF.

This chain connects TRBV11-2 to TRBJ2-5; 7 nucleotides agree with TRBD1. Germline trimming cut 1 base from V and 4 bases from J; bases unmatched to any gene: 6. Germline values: CDR1 SGHAT, CDR2 FQNNGV. The CDR3 has 15 amino acids. The CDR3: CASSLGQGIVETQYF. In DNA, the CDR3 is TGTGCCAGCAGCTTAGGACAGGGTATTGTAGAGACCCAGTACTTC.

The CDR3 is CASSQDGEQGWSGANVLTF. The CDR3 DNA is TGCGCCAGCAGCCAAGATGGGGAACAGGGCTGGTCTGGGGCCAACGTCCTGACTTTC. The rearrangement joins TRBV4-1 to TRBJ2-6; the D gene is possibly TRBD1 (6 bases). Germline CDR1 and CDR2: MGHRA and YSYEKL. The CDR3 runs 19 residues. The V end lost 0 bases, the J end lost 1 base, and 16 bases lay between the germline ends.

The table lists this clone with a count of one. The rearrangement joins TRBV9 to TRBJ2-7; D gene uncertain. Per the germline V gene, CDR1 is SGDLS and CDR2 is YYNGEE. The CDR3 consists of 14 residues. Deletions cut 1 base from V and 0 bases from J, with 8 bases between. The CDR3 DNA sequence: TGTGCCAGCAGCGTATTGTGGAGCTCCTACGAGCAGTACTTC. It yields the protein CASSVLWSSYEQYF.

Only one count was recorded for this clone. The rearrangement uses TRBV6-5 and TRBJ2-3, with TRBD2 matching 10 bases. The CDR3 loop spans 14 amino acids. The germline gives CDR1 MNHEY, CDR2 SVGAGI. The junction had 11 bases not matched to a gene; V was cut back by 11 bases and J by 6 bases. CDR3 nucleotides: TGTGCCGGTTCTTTAGCGGGAGGCTGGGATACGCAGTATTTT. It yields the protein CAGSLAGGWDTQYF.

V is TRBV6-5 and J is TRBJ1-1; D is unclear. Germline CDR1 reads MNHEY; CDR2 reads SVGAGI. The CDR3 sequence is 15 residues long. The V gene lost 3 bases and the J gene lost 0 bases, with 11 bases spanning the gap. The CDR3 sequence: CASSYVNRMNTEAFF. Written as DNA, the CDR3 is TGTGCCAGCAGTTATGTTAACAGAATGAACACTGAAGCTTTCTTT.

V and J are TRBV6-4 and TRBJ2-1; possibly TRBD2 for D (6 bases). Germline V gene sequence: CDR1 MRHNA, CDR2 SNTAGT. The CDR3 sequence is 13 residues long. Trimming took off 3 bases at V and 8 bases at J, with 11 bases between the two ends. CDR3 region: CASSEGSGDEQFF. Here the CDR3 DNA reads TGTGCCAGCAGTGAGGGTAGCGGCGATGAGCAGTTCTTC.

The chain joins TRBV5-1 to TRBJ2-2; possible D gene TRBD2, 6 bases. The CDR3 totals 13 residues. From germline, CDR1 is SGHRS and CDR2 YFSETQ. V gave up 6 bases and J gave up 4 bases, with 10 bases separating them. The CDR3 protein is CASTGTFTGELFF. The CDR3, as DNA: TGCGCCAGCACTGGGACTTTCACCGGGGAGCTGTTTTTT.

The V gene is TRBV7-2, the J gene TRBJ1-2, with no clear D. Trimming took off 1 base at V and 7 bases at J, with 4 bases between the two ends. Germline CDR1 is SGHTA and CDR2 is FQGNSA. The CDR3 is 11 amino acids. The CDR3 reads CASSLGGGYTF. CDR3 nucleotide sequence: TGTGCCAGCAGCTTAGGAGGTGGCTACACCTTC.

CDR3 protein: CASSLGASSTDTQYF. DNA for the CDR3: TGTGCCAGCAGCTTGGGAGCGTCTAGCACAGATACGCAGTATTTT. The chain links TRBV5-5 to TRBJ2-3, with no clear D. Germline lookup yields CDR1 SGHKS and CDR2 YYEKEE (reference sequence). Trimming stripped 0 bases from V and 0 bases from J, with 8 bases between. The CDR3 length is 15 residues.

The chain is built from TRBV6-2 or TRBV6-3 and TRBJ1-2; 8 bases align to TRBD1. Germline CDR1 and CDR2: MNHEY and SVGEGT. The CDR3 length is 19 residues. V lost 2 bases and J lost 4; bases outside the gene matches: 18. CDR3 sequence: CASSYNSDRVDPLAYGYTF. The CDR3 nucleotides are TGTGCCAGCAGTTACAACTCGGACAGGGTGGACCCTTTGGCCTATGGCTACACCTTC.